A single sample is the source of the 25 T cell receptor beta chains below, sequenced in a study of shared clonotypes between healthy human individuals. Libraries were prepared by immunoSEQ multiplex PCR; TCRdb keeps only in-frame clonotypes and omits some of them. This table has hundreds of thousands of clones, roughly 98% appearing once. Only CD45RO-negative cells positively selected for CCR7 counted as naive CD8 cells, so terminally differentiated effector memory CD45RA+ cells were excluded. Source material: naive CD8+ T cells sorted from blood. All receptors come from a man between 25 and 39 years old in good health.

The J gene is TRBJ2-1, the V gene TRBV4-3; D unclear. Trimming took 2 bases from V and 5 from J, leaving 4 bases between them. The CDR3 has 12 residues. Germline values: CDR1 LGHNA, CDR2 YSLEER. As DNA, the CDR3 is TGCGCCAGCAGCCAACTGAACAATGAGCAGTTCTTC. Translation: CASSQLNNEQFF.

The chain is built from TRBV5-4 and TRBJ2-7, with TRBD2 matching over 8 bases. The CDR3 has 16 residues. After removal of 4 bases from V and 1 base from J, the junction contained 10 bases not matched to a gene. Germline V gene data show CDR1 as SGHNT and CDR2 as YYREEE (reference sequence). The CDR3 sequence: CASSLAGTSESYEQYF. For the CDR3, the DNA is TGTGCCAGCAGCCTGGCCGGGACTAGTGAGTCCTACGAGCAGTACTTC. Full variable domain (missing parts from reference TRBV5-4 and TRBJ2-7): ETGVTQSPTHLIKTRGQQVTLRCSSQSGHNTVSWYQQALGQGPQFIFQYYREEENGRGNFPPRFSGLQFPNYSSELNVNALELDDSALYLCASSLAGTSESYEQYFGPGTRLTVT.

The chain uses TRBV5-6 and TRBJ1-1; D gene unclear. Germline assignment: CDR1 SGHDT and CDR2 YYEEEE. There are 13 residues in the CDR3. V dropped 0 bases and J dropped 0 bases, with 3 bases sitting between them. The CDR3 DNA reads as TGTGCCAGCAGCTTGGGGGTGAACACTGAAGCTTTCTTT. It translates to CASSLGVNTEAFF.

J is TRBJ2-7 and V is TRBV29-1, with 12 bases fitting TRBD2. The closer fit of TRBJ2-1 to the DNA end suggests the J call may be wrong. The germline CDR1 and CDR2 sequences are SQVTM and ANQGSEA. The CDR3 consists of 16 residues. Here the CDR3 reads CSVERTASGRDNEQFF. The CDR3 DNA reads TGCAGCGTTGAACGGACTGCTAGCGGGAGGGACAATGAGCAGTTCTTC.

This clone was seen a handful of times. The chain uses TRBV27 and TRBJ1-5, with D maybe TRBD1 (6 bases). Germline CDR1 reads MNHEY; CDR2 reads SMNVEV (reference sequence). The CDR3 is 14 amino acids. Trimming removed 5 bases from V and 4 bases from J, with 12 bases in between. CDR3 nucleotides: TGTGCCAGCAGTGATGGACAGACAAATCAGCCCCAGCATTTT. It is translated as CASSDGQTNQPQHF.

The chain uses TRBV19 and TRBJ2-7; the D is unclear. V lost 5 bases to trimming and J lost 3 bases, with 17 bases between them. Germline V gene sequence: CDR1 LNHDA, CDR2 SQIVND (reference sequence). This CDR3 comprises 15 residues. The CDR3 sequence is CASSSIDGTGYEQYF. The CDR3 region has the DNA TGTGCCAGTAGTTCCATCGACGGAACGGGCTACGAGCAGTACTTC.

The rearrangement joins TRBV11-2 to TRBJ2-7; D assignment may be TRBD1 or TRBD2 (5 bases each). Between the trimmed V and J ends, which lost 1 base and 7 bases, there was a span of 14 bases. Germline loops: CDR1 SGHAT, CDR2 FQNNGV. The CDR3 extends over 14 amino acids. CDR3 sequence: CASSLAVGAREQYF. CDR3 DNA: TGTGCCAGCAGCTTAGCGGTCGGGGCAAGGGAGCAGTACTTC.

The chain is built from TRBV7-9 and TRBJ2-7; 7 bases map to TRBD1. CDR3 length: 17 amino acids. J lost 0 bases, V lost 5 bases, and 13 bases had no gene match. CDR1 is SEHNR, CDR2 FQNEAQ, per germline (reference sequence). Here the CDR3 reads CASSAGTTGYSSYEQYF. The CDR3 coding sequence is TGTGCCAGCAGCGCAGGAACGACAGGGTATAGCTCCTACGAGCAGTACTTC.

V is TRBV2 and J is TRBJ2-1; TRBD1 aligns across 8 bases. Germline V CDR1 and CDR2: SNHLY, FYNNEI. This CDR3 spans 14 amino acids. The junction had 6 bases not matched to a gene; V was cut back by 7 bases and J by 4 bases. The CDR3 sequence is CASKGQDRYNEQFF. The CDR3 region has the DNA TGTGCCAGCAAGGGACAGGATCGGTACAATGAGCAGTTCTTC. Filled out from reference TRBV2 and TRBJ2-1, the complete variable domain reads EPEVTQTPSHQVTQMGQEVILRCVPISNHLYFYWYRQILGQKVEFLVSFYNNEISEKSEIFDDQFSVERPDGSNFTLKIRSTKLEDSAMYFCASKGQDRYNEQFFGPGTRLTVL.

The chain is built from TRBV5-6 and TRBJ2-2; 7 nucleotides agree with TRBD1. V shed 3 bases, J shed 2 bases, and the junction held 1 base outside the gene matches. This CDR3 region has 14 residues. Germline CDR1 is SGHDT and CDR2 is YYEEEE. DNA for the CDR3: TGTGCCAGCAGCTGGGACAGTAACACCGGGGAGCTGTTTTTT. Residues: CASSWDSNTGELFF.

This chain connects TRBV11-3 to TRBJ2-5, with TRBD1 identical over 9 bases. V shed 5 bases and J 3 bases; nucleotides not matched to a gene: 1. CDR1 is SGHNT, CDR2 YENEEA, per germline. The CDR3 contains 13 residues. CDR3: CASSRQGEETQYF. CDR3 nucleotides: TGTGCCAGCAGCCGACAGGGGGAAGAGACCCAGTACTTC.

The CDR3 DNA reads as TGTGCCAGCAGCCTCGTAGGGGGCCGGGGGGACACTGAAGCTTTCTTT. This sequence encodes CASSLVGGRGDTEAFF. V is TRBV14 and J is TRBJ1-1; TRBD1 agrees at 7 bases. This CDR3 spans 16 amino acids. V gave up 4 bases and J gave up 3 bases; unmatched junction bases: 11. Looked up from germline, CDR1 is SGHDN and CDR2 is FVKESK.

This chain connects TRBV30 to TRBJ2-5; D possibly matches TRBD1 or TRBD2 (5 bases each). In germline, CDR1 is GTSNPN, CDR2 SVGIG (reference sequence). V was trimmed by 2 bases and J by 4 bases, leaving 11 bases between them. CDR3 size: 13 residues. The CDR3: CAWSSGAGETQYF. CDR3 DNA: TGTGCCTGGAGTTCCGGGGCCGGAGAGACCCAGTACTTC.

V gene TRBV7-9 combines with J gene TRBJ2-5, with D perhaps matching TRBD2 (6 bases). V was pared by 1 base and J by 0 bases, with 18 bases between. The germline CDR1 and CDR2 sequences are SEHNR and FQNEAQ (reference sequence). This CDR3 has 18 amino acids. CDR3 in DNA: TGTGCCAGCAGCTTAGTCCCCTCGGGGAGGCAGTACCAAGAGACCCAGTACTTC. This translates into CASSLVPSGRQYQETQYF.

This rearrangement joins TRBV27 to TRBJ2-5; TRBD2 agrees at 13 bases. CDR1 MNHEY and CDR2 SMNVEV come from the germline V gene (reference sequence). The trim removed 0 bases at V and 7 bases at J, leaving 8 bases unmatched. The CDR3 extends over 17 amino acids. In DNA form, the CDR3 reads TGTGCCAGCAGTTTATCGGGGACTAGCGGGGAGTACGCGACCCAGTACTTC. Translation gives CASSLSGTSGEYATQYF.

The rearrangement uses TRBV10-1 and TRBJ2-2; 7 bases are a match to TRBD2. The CDR3 covers 16 residues. Per germline, CDR1 WNHNN and CDR2 SYGVQD (reference sequence). Germline trimming cut 3 bases from V and 10 bases from J; bases unmatched to any gene: 14. The CDR3 spells CASSDGSGGPAAELFF. DNA for the CDR3: TGCGCCAGCAGTGATGGATCGGGAGGACCTGCTGCGGAGCTGTTTTTT.

J is TRBJ2-2 and V is TRBV19; D not resolved. This CDR3 is built from 14 residues. In germline, CDR1 is LNHDA, CDR2 SQIVND (reference sequence). V lost 7 bases, J lost 6 bases, and 15 bases lay in between. The CDR3 here is CASNAANRPGELFF. Written as DNA, the CDR3 is TGTGCCAGTAACGCCGCCAATCGACCCGGGGAGCTGTTTTTT.

CDR3 amino acids: CSVEFLVGQTYEQYF. The CDR3 nucleotides read TGCAGCGTTGAATTCCTAGTCGGGCAAACCTACGAGCAGTACTTC. The V call is TRBV29-1, the J call TRBJ2-7; D gene unclear. Germline V gene lookup returns CDR1 SQVTM and CDR2 ANQGSEA. The CDR3 runs 15 residues. The V end lost 2 bases, the J end lost 2 bases, and 16 bases lay between the germline ends.

This clone showed up just a few times. This chain connects TRBV2 to TRBJ2-7; 10 nucleotides line up with TRBD1. The CDR3 has 14 residues. Unmatched junction bases numbered 6, after V lost 6 bases and J lost 4 bases. Germline V gives CDR1 SNHLY, CDR2 FYNNEI. In DNA, the CDR3 is TGTGCCAGCAGCGGACAGGGGGTTCGGTACGAGCAGTACTTC. Translating gives CASSGQGVRYEQYF. The full variable domain, rest sourced from reference TRBV2 and TRBJ2-7, is EPEVTQTPSHQVTQMGQEVILRCVPISNHLYFYWYRQILGQKVEFLVSFYNNEISEKSEIFDDQFSVERPDGSNFTLKIRSTKLEDSAMYFCASSGQGVRYEQYFGPGTRLTVT.

This rearrangement joins TRBV6-5 to TRBJ2-5, with D perhaps assigned TRBD1 or TRBD2 (5 bases each). V shed 6 bases and J shed 5 bases, with 16 bases lying between them. CDR3 length: 14 residues. CDR1 is MNHEY and CDR2 is SVGAGI in the germline V gene. The CDR3 is CASSRRMGVETQYF. The CDR3 nucleotides read TGTGCCAGCAGCCGACGTATGGGGGTCGAGACCCAGTACTTC.

This clone came up once. J is TRBJ2-7 and V is TRBV11-2, with 8 nucleotides matching TRBD1. V lost 5 bases, J lost 4 bases, and 7 bases stayed unmatched. The length of the CDR3 is 14 residues. Germline V CDR1 and CDR2: SGHAT, FQNNGV. The CDR3 region is CASSAAGTGYEQYF. The CDR3 bases are TGTGCCAGCAGCGCGGCCGGGACAGGATACGAGCAGTACTTC.

The chain couples TRBV7-9 to TRBJ2-7; 9 bases agree with TRBD2. Germline trimming cut 1 base from V and 5 bases from J; bases unmatched to any gene: 3. The CDR3 covers 14 residues. The germline V gene encodes CDR1 SEHNR and CDR2 FQNEAQ (reference sequence). CDR3 protein: CASSLVLAGHEQYF. Here the CDR3 DNA reads TGTGCCAGCAGCTTAGTCCTAGCGGGGCACGAGCAGTACTTC.

This chain uses TRBV4-1 with TRBJ2-7; D is possibly TRBD1 (5 bases). CDR1 and CDR2 (germline): MGHRA, YSYEKL. With 1 base removed from V and 1 base from J, the gap between germline ends came to 14 bases. This CDR3 is built from 16 residues. For the CDR3, the DNA is TGCGCCAGCAGCCAAGTAGAGACAGTGTTGTCCTACGAGCAGTACTTC. Amino acids: CASSQVETVLSYEQYF.

A remark on this clone: This sample also contains other DNA sequences that code for the same CDR3. The chain recombines TRBV7-9 with TRBJ1-5; D gene unclear. The germline CDR1 and CDR2 sequences are SEHNR and FQNEAQ (reference sequence). The CDR3 loop spans 14 amino acids. With 2 bases removed from V and 1 base from J, the gap between germline ends came to 6 bases. This CDR3 reads CASSLSESNQPQHF. CDR3 in DNA: TGTGCCAGCAGCTTATCAGAGAGCAATCAGCCCCAGCATTTT.

The J gene is TRBJ1-2, the V gene TRBV27; maybe TRBD1 (6 bases). CDR3 size: 12 residues. Per the germline V gene, CDR1 is MNHEY and CDR2 is SMNVEV (reference sequence). V gave up 6 bases and J gave up 4 bases, with 9 bases separating them. The CDR3 nucleotides read TGTGCCAGCAGGACAGGAAGCTATGGCTACACCTTC. Protein product: CASRTGSYGYTF.